This T cell receptor (beta chain) is from a study of CD8+CD57+ T cells in acquired aplastic anemia. Both TCR beta VDJ combination and CDR3 sequence profiling were carried out. Genomic DNA was the template for this profiling. Each CDR3 protein gets one entry after TCRdb re-called the reads with MiXCR. The table has approximately 130,000 distinct CDR3 sequences, approximately 41% seen once. Study-level points and caveats: Patients showed no significant difference from controls in CD8+ Simpson's diversity.

Per the germline V gene, CDR1 is SGHRS and CDR2 is YFSETQ. V gave up 4 bases and J gave up 14 bases, with 19 bases separating them. CDR3 length: 14 residues. Patients sequenced had flow cytometry evidence of CD8+CD57+ cell expansion. This clonotype was counted many times. Its target is unknown. Sequences were obtained from sorted CD4+, CD8+, or CD8+CD57+ T cells (not recorded which) from PBMCs. The J gene is TRBJ1-6, the V gene TRBV5-1; D unclear. This clonotype originated in a human donor with aplastic anemia. Here the CDR3 DNA reads TGCGCCAGCAGCCCCGTGGCCGGGGTAGGCGCCCTCCACTTT. Protein product: CASSPVAGVGALHF.